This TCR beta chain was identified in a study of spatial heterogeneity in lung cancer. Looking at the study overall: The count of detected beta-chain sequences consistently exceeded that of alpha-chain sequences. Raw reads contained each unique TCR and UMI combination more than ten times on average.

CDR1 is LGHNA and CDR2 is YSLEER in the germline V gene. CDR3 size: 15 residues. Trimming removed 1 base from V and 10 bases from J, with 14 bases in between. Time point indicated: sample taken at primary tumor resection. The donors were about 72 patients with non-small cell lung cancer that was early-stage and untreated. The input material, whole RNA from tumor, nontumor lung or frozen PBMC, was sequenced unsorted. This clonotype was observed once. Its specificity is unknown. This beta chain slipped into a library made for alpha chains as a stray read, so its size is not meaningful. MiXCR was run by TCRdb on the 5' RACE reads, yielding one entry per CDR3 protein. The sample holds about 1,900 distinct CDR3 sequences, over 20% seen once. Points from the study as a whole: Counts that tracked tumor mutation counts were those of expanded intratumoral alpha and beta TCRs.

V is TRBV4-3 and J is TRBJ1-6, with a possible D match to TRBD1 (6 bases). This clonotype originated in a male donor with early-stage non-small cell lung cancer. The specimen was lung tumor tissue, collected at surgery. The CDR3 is CASSQVGGGGSPLHF. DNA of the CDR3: TGCGCCAGCAGCCAAGTCGGGGGCGGTGGGTCACCCCTCCACTTT.